These T cell receptor beta chains were read from a single sample in a study of cytomegalovirus exposure and HLA in healthy donors. Produced via immunoSEQ multiplex PCR; TCRdb's table is partial and in-frame only. The table includes 140,000 or so clones, roughly four fifths detected once. The sample consisted of PBMCs. The receptors come from a male donor in good health and CMV-seronegative. Each CDR3 is given with its conserved first and last residue. The order of the fields is CDR3 DNA, CDR3 protein, V gene, J gene, clone size, D gene. A D gene is named only where the DNA matches it firmly. Expanded clones get a size class; other rows say once, few or many, or leave the size out.

cdr3_nt: TGTGCCAGCAGTGACGTTTCAGGGGCGGGAGGGGGCTACACCTTC
cdr3_aa: CASSDVSGAGGGYTF
v_call: TRBV2
j_call: TRBJ1-2
clone_size: .
d_call: .

cdr3_nt: TGTGCCAGCAGCGCAGCACTAGCGGAACCTTTCACAGATACGCAGTATTTT
cdr3_aa: CASSAALAEPFTDTQYF
v_call: TRBV9
j_call: TRBJ2-3
clone_size: .
d_call: TRBD2

cdr3_nt: TGTGCCAGCAGCTTACAGGGATTCGCGAACACCGGGGAGCTGTTTTTT
cdr3_aa: CASSLQGFANTGELFF
v_call: TRBV27
j_call: TRBJ2-2
clone_size: .
d_call: .

cdr3_nt: TGTGCCACCAGCAGAGAGGCCGCCCTCGACAGGGCCCGGAGCAATCAGCCCCAGCATTTT
cdr3_aa: CATSREAALDRARSNQPQHF
v_call: TRBV15
j_call: TRBJ1-5
clone_size: .
d_call: TRBD1

cdr3_nt: TGCGCCAGCAGTGACTACCCCGAGCAGTACTTC
cdr3_aa: CASSDYPEQYF
v_call: TRBV10-2
j_call: TRBJ2-7
clone_size: .
d_call: .

cdr3_nt: TGCGCCAGCTGCTTGGGACTAGCGGACAATGAGCAGTTCTTC
cdr3_aa: CASCLGLADNEQFF
v_call: TRBV5-1
j_call: TRBJ2-1
clone_size: .
d_call: TRBD2

cdr3_nt: TGTGCCAGCAGCGGGCCTCCGGGACTAGCGGGGGGGGCCTACAATGAGCAGTTCTTC
cdr3_aa: CASSGPPGLAGGAYNEQFF
v_call: TRBV9
j_call: TRBJ2-1
clone_size: once
d_call: TRBD2

cdr3_nt: TGTGCCAGCAGCTATACCCTCGTGGAGGGCTACACCTTC
cdr3_aa: CASSYTLVEGYTF
v_call: TRBV7-3
j_call: TRBJ1-2
clone_size: .
d_call: .

cdr3_nt: TGTGCCAGCAGTTTATCGAAAGGGGAGGGCTACGAGCAGTACTTC
cdr3_aa: CASSLSKGEGYEQYF
v_call: TRBV27
j_call: TRBJ2-7
clone_size: once
d_call: TRBD2

cdr3_nt: TGTGCCAGCAGCGTAGTAAGGGGGGGCACTGAAGCTTTCTTT
cdr3_aa: CASSVVRGGTEAFF
v_call: TRBV9
j_call: TRBJ1-1
clone_size: .
d_call: .

cdr3_nt: TGTGCCTGGAGTGCCGGGACATACAATTATGGCAATCAGCCCCAGCATTTT
cdr3_aa: CAWSAGTYNYGNQPQHF
v_call: TRBV30
j_call: TRBJ1-5
clone_size: .
d_call: .

cdr3_nt: TGTGCCAGCAGTTTATCCGCAGAGGGCGGGTATGGCTACACCTTC
cdr3_aa: CASSLSAEGGYGYTF
v_call: TRBV27
j_call: TRBJ1-2
clone_size: .
d_call: .

cdr3_nt: TGTGCCAGCAGCTCAAGAACTAGCGGGAGTCTGGGTGAGCAGTTCTTC
cdr3_aa: CASSSRTSGSLGEQFF
v_call: TRBV13
j_call: TRBJ2-1
clone_size: few
d_call: TRBD2

cdr3_nt: TGTGCCAGCAGTCTCGGCAGGTCGGATGGCTACACCTTC
cdr3_aa: CASSLGRSDGYTF
v_call: TRBV2
j_call: TRBJ1-2
clone_size: .
d_call: .

cdr3_nt: TGTGCCAGCAGCTTAGAGGCAGCCGGGGGGGGCGGCTACACCTTC
cdr3_aa: CASSLEAAGGGGYTF
v_call: TRBV7-9
j_call: TRBJ1-2
clone_size: .
d_call: .

cdr3_nt: TGTGCCAGCAGCCTCACAGGGGACCACTATGGCTACACCTTC
cdr3_aa: CASSLTGDHYGYTF
v_call: TRBV11-2
j_call: TRBJ1-2
clone_size: .
d_call: TRBD1

cdr3_nt: TGTGCCAGCAGCTTGGCATACAGGGAGGGGACCACAGATACGCAGTATTTT
cdr3_aa: CASSLAYREGTTDTQYF
v_call: TRBV5-4
j_call: TRBJ2-3
clone_size: .
d_call: .

cdr3_nt: TGTGCCAGCAGCTTCGTCGGGACAGGGGGCTCCGGGGAGCTGTTTTTT
cdr3_aa: CASSFVGTGGSGELFF
v_call: TRBV7-2
j_call: TRBJ2-2
clone_size: .
d_call: TRBD1

cdr3_nt: TGCGCCAGCGGACTCATGACAGGGGGCAATCAGCCCCAGCATTTT
cdr3_aa: CASGLMTGGNQPQHF
v_call: TRBV10-2
j_call: TRBJ1-5
clone_size: few
d_call: TRBD1

cdr3_nt: TGTGCCAGCTCCCTCGGTGTGAACACTGAAGCTTTCTTT
cdr3_aa: CASSLGVNTEAFF
v_call: TRBV18
j_call: TRBJ1-1
clone_size: .
d_call: .

cdr3_nt: TGTGCCAGCAGTTTGGTCGGGGGGGGCTCCTACAATGAGCAGTTCTTC
cdr3_aa: CASSLVGGGSYNEQFF
v_call: TRBV27
j_call: TRBJ2-1
clone_size: .
d_call: TRBD2

cdr3_nt: TGTGCCAGCAGTTTCCTACTAGCGGGGGGGACCTACGAGCAGTACTTC
cdr3_aa: CASSFLLAGGTYEQYF
v_call: TRBV6-6
j_call: TRBJ2-7
clone_size: .
d_call: TRBD2

cdr3_nt: TGTGCCAGCAGCTCCGGGACAGGTCAGCAGTTCTTC
cdr3_aa: CASSSGTGQQFF
v_call: TRBV11-2
j_call: TRBJ2-1
clone_size: .
d_call: TRBD1

cdr3_nt: TGTGCCAGCAGCTTCGGACAGGGAGTAACTAACTATGGCTACACCTTC
cdr3_aa: CASSFGQGVTNYGYTF
v_call: TRBV7-2
j_call: TRBJ1-2
clone_size: .
d_call: TRBD1

cdr3_nt: TGTGCCAGCAGCCCCCGGACTGTCACCTACGAGCAGTACTTC
cdr3_aa: CASSPRTVTYEQYF
v_call: TRBV5-8
j_call: TRBJ2-7
clone_size: .
d_call: .

cdr3_nt: TGTGCCAGCTCGGCGAGACTAGCGGGGATGGAGACCCAGTACTTC
cdr3_aa: CASSARLAGMETQYF
v_call: TRBV18
j_call: TRBJ2-5
clone_size: .
d_call: TRBD2